This TCR beta chain was recovered during a study of shared clonotypes between healthy human individuals. Across the study: CD4 naive and CD4 memory each took three plates per donor, while CD8 naive took two and CD8 memory one.

The naive CD8 fraction comprised CD45RO-negative cells positively selected for CCR7 and excluded terminally differentiated effector memory CD45RA+ cells. Adult donors, all healthy and HIV-negative, had no recent acute infections or vaccinations. Trimming cost V 7 bases and J 5 bases; bases outside gene matches: 7. Germline CDR1 is SQVTM and CDR2 is ANQGSEA. This CDR3 has 13 amino acids. Produced via immunoSEQ multiplex PCR; TCRdb's table is partial and in-frame only. The sample lists under 850,000 clones; roughly 92% were seen once. The gene calls are TRBV29-1 and TRBJ2-7; TRBD2 aligns across 11 bases. The receptor was derived from a man aged 30 to 39 in good health. Sequencing was carried out using naive CD8+ T cells sorted from blood. The CDR3 coding sequence is TGCAGCGCTGGACTAGCGGGTCCCAACGAGCAGTACTTC. This gives the protein CSAGLAGPNEQYF.